This TCR beta chain stems from a study of blood T cell repertoires in COVID-19. Overall study context: The United States, Italy and Spain were the sources of the acute and convalescent COVID-19 samples. The cDNA or gDNA used as material had been derived from T cells, B-cell-depleted T cells, or PBMCs.

Source study methods: Reference gene primer amplification gave estimated nucleated cell counts. Sequencing used immunoSEQ multiplex PCR; TCRdb keeps in-frame clones, though not all of them. The DNA was the basis for D and trimming; V, J and clone size are from that table. The sample holds 85,000 to 120,000 clones, about 83% seen once. This CDR3 spans 17 amino acids. The ends were cut back, 4 bases at V and 0 bases at J, with 17 bases in the middle. The germline gives CDR1 SGDLS, CDR2 YYNGEE. This clone was seen a few times. The receptor's source is a man aged 40-50 years with active or convalescent COVID-19. The V gene is TRBV9, the J gene TRBJ2-1; tentatively, D is TRBD1 (5 bases). Material: peripheral blood. This chain's CDR3 is CASSSPWGRSSYNEQFF. In DNA, the CDR3 is TGTGCCAGCAGCTCTCCTTGGGGCAGGAGCTCCTACAATGAGCAGTTCTTC. The full variable domain, its missing parts supplied by reference TRBV9 and TRBJ2-1, is DSGVTQTPKHLITATGQRVTLRCSPRSGDLSVYWYQQSLDQGLQFLIQYYNGEERAKGNILERFSAQQFPDLHSELNLSSLELGDSALYFCASSSPWGRSSYNEQFFGPGTRLTVL.